The 31 T cell receptor beta chains in this list originate from one sample, sequenced in a study of technical replicates of blood from several donors. Produced via immunoSEQ multiplex PCR; TCRdb's table is partial and in-frame only. The data contain about 76,000 clones, roughly 90% of them singletons. Sequencing input: T cells isolated from PBMCs. These receptors were taken from a human donor in good health.

The chain recombines TRBV5-1 with TRBJ2-7; perhaps TRBD2 as D (6 bases). The V and J ends lost 6 bases and 0 bases respectively, with 10 bases between them. The CDR3 length is 13 residues. Looked up from germline, CDR1 is SGHRS and CDR2 is YFSETQ. The CDR3 here is CASMMGGSYEQYF. The DNA for the CDR3 is TGCGCCAGCATGATGGGGGGCTCCTACGAGCAGTACTTC.

V is TRBV6-5 and J is TRBJ1-1, with D hard to call. The CDR3 has 14 amino acids. Trimming removed 7 bases from V and 2 bases from J, with 14 bases in between. CDR1 is MNHEY, CDR2 SVGAGI, per germline. The CDR3 loop is CASTFSGHNTEAFF. CDR3 DNA sequence: TGTGCCAGCACCTTCTCTGGGCATAACACTGAAGCTTTCTTT.

CDR3 sequence (DNA): TGTGCCAGCAGCTTAGGAGCGGGCTCGAACACTGAAGCTTTCTTT. Amino acids: CASSLGAGSNTEAFF. The chain combines TRBV7-8 with TRBJ1-1; D uncertain. CDR3 length: 15 residues. Germline lookup yields CDR1 SGHVS and CDR2 FQNEAQ. Trimming took 1 base from V and 1 from J, leaving 10 bases between them.

This chain connects TRBV7-9 to TRBJ1-2, with D hard to call. The V and J ends lost 5 bases and 2 bases respectively, with 15 bases between them. Germline V CDR1 and CDR2: SEHNR, FQNEAQ (reference sequence). The CDR3 totals 15 residues. Here the CDR3 reads CASSQTMGGNYGYTF. The CDR3 nucleotides read TGTGCCAGCAGCCAAACCATGGGCGGGAACTATGGCTACACCTTC.

This chain connects TRBV27 to TRBJ1-5, with TRBD1 matching 10 bases. J lost 3 bases, V lost 4 bases, and 24 bases had no gene match. The V gene's germline CDR1 is MNHEY and CDR2 SMNVEV (reference sequence). The CDR3 is made up of 22 amino acids. CDR3 nucleotides: TGTGCCAGCAGTTCCAGTTATAGCTCCCGGGACAGGGGTCTCTTTTACAATCAGCCCCAGCATTTT. It translates to CASSSSYSSRDRGLFYNQPQHF.

CDR3: CASSSRRGGRPYEQYF. The DNA for the CDR3 is TGTGCCAGCAGCTCCCGCCGGGGCGGGAGGCCCTACGAGCAGTACTTC. The chain joins TRBV7-8 to TRBJ2-7; the match to TRBD2 covers 8 bases. Trimming cost V 4 bases and J 2 bases; bases outside gene matches: 10. Germline V gene lookup returns CDR1 SGHVS and CDR2 FQNEAQ. The CDR3 runs 16 residues. Full variable domain (outside the CDR3, taken from reference TRBV7-8 and TRBJ2-7): GAGVSQSPRYKVAKRGQDVALRCDPISGHVSLFWYQQALGQGPEFLTYFQNEAQLDKSGLPSDRFFAERPEGSVSTLKIQRTQQEDSAVYLCASSSRRGGRPYEQYFGPGTRLTVT.

This sequence joins TRBV19 and TRBJ2-7, with 7 bases identical to TRBD1. V gave up 5 bases and J gave up 2 bases; unmatched junction bases: 9. Per the germline V gene, CDR1 is LNHDA and CDR2 is SQIVND (reference sequence). The CDR3 totals 15 residues. The CDR3 region is CASSAPGQSTYEQYF. The CDR3 region has the DNA TGTGCCAGTAGTGCTCCGGGACAGTCTACCTACGAGCAGTACTTC. The entire variable domain, with the rest obtained from reference TRBV19 and TRBJ2-7, is as follows: DGGITQSPKYLFRKEGQNVTLSCEQNLNHDAMYWYRQDPGQGLRLIYYSQIVNDFQKGDIAEGYSVSREKKESFPLTVTSAQKNPTAFYLCASSAPGQSTYEQYFGPGTRLTVT.

The J gene is TRBJ1-4, the V gene TRBV9; unclear D gene. CDR3 size: 15 residues. The germline V gene encodes CDR1 SGDLS and CDR2 YYNGEE. Trimming left V 3 bases short and J 7 bases short, with 16 bases between. The CDR3 loop reads CASSAGGQQGEKLFF. The CDR3 region has the DNA TGTGCCAGCAGCGCCGGAGGCCAACAAGGTGAAAAACTGTTTTTT. Supplemented by reference TRBV9 and TRBJ1-4, the full variable domain reads DSGVTQTPKHLITATGQRVTLRCSPRSGDLSVYWYQQSLDQGLQFLIQYYNGEERAKGNILERFSAQQFPDLHSELNLSSLELGDSALYFCASSAGGQQGEKLFFGSGTQLSVL.

This chain joins TRBV4-1 and TRBJ2-1, with 7 nucleotides matching TRBD1. The trim removed 2 bases at V and 5 bases at J, leaving 9 bases unmatched. This CDR3 region has 16 residues. CDR1 MGHRA and CDR2 YSYEKL come from the germline V gene. CDR3 residues: CASSQSKQGSHNEQFF. The DNA for the CDR3 is TGCGCCAGCAGCCAATCTAAACAGGGGTCCCACAATGAGCAGTTCTTC.

This clone was observed a single time. The chain is built from TRBV4-1 and TRBJ2-5; possible D gene TRBD1, 6 bases. In germline, CDR1 is MGHRA, CDR2 YSYEKL. This CDR3 contains 15 residues. The germline V and J ends were trimmed by 4 bases and 0 bases, with 12 bases remaining between them. Here the CDR3 reads CASSRTGQDQETQYF. DNA of the CDR3: TGCGCCAGCAGCCGTACGGGACAAGACCAAGAGACCCAGTACTTC.

This clone has just one count. CDR3 DNA: TGCGCCAGCAGCCCGACAGTGGCTAACACCGGGGAGCTGTTTTTT. This encodes CASSPTVANTGELFF. The chain combines TRBV5-1 with TRBJ2-2; a weak D match, TRBD1 (5 bases). CDR1 SGHRS and CDR2 YFSETQ come from the germline V gene. The CDR3 spans 15 residues. The V gene lost 4 bases and the J gene lost 2 bases, with 12 bases spanning the gap.

The J gene is TRBJ1-1, the V gene TRBV19; 11 bases line up with TRBD1. Unmatched junction bases numbered 7, after V lost 4 bases and J lost 3 bases. The CDR3 runs 16 residues. Germline V gene sequence: CDR1 LNHDA, CDR2 SQIVND (reference sequence). CDR3 sequence reads: CASSTPLGQGDTEAFF. The CDR3 nucleotides read TGTGCCAGTAGTACCCCCTTGGGACAGGGGGACACTGAAGCTTTCTTT.

V gene TRBV28 combines with J gene TRBJ2-7, with D unresolved. Looked up from germline, CDR1 is MDHEN and CDR2 is SYDVKM. The CDR3 covers 12 residues. Deletions cut 8 bases from V and 0 bases from J, with 8 bases between. This CDR3 is CASQPSSYEQYF. In DNA, the CDR3 is TGTGCCAGCCAACCCAGCTCCTACGAGCAGTACTTC.

The CDR3 here is CASSLEGGEKLFF. The CDR3, as DNA: TGTGCCAGCAGCTTAGAGGGAGGGGAAAAACTGTTTTTT. The chain couples TRBV7-9 to TRBJ1-4; D remains ambiguous. This CDR3 contains 13 residues. The germline CDR1 and CDR2 sequences are SEHNR and FQNEAQ (reference sequence). The V end lost 1 base, the J end lost 8 bases, and 8 bases lay between the germline ends. Together with reference TRBV7-9 and TRBJ1-4, the CDR3 gives the full variable domain: DTGVSQNPRHKITKRGQNVTFRCDPISEHNRLYWYRQTLGQGPEFLTYFQNEAQLEKSRLLSDRFSAERPKGSFSTLEIQRTEQGDSAMYLCASSLEGGEKLFFGSGTQLSVL.

This clone was detected only once. This chain connects TRBV7-7 to TRBJ2-3, with 9 nucleotides matching TRBD1. The CDR3 has 12 amino acids. V trimming: 5 bases; J trimming: 9 bases; junction bases outside the gene matches: 3. Germline CDR1 SSHAT, CDR2 FNYEAQ (reference sequence). The CDR3 loop reads CASSQGQGTQYF. In DNA form, the CDR3 reads TGTGCCAGCAGCCAGGGACAGGGAACGCAGTATTTT.

The chain is built from TRBV19 and TRBJ1-1; D unresolved. Germline loops: CDR1 LNHDA, CDR2 SQIVND (reference sequence). The CDR3 length is 12 residues. V dropped 3 bases and J dropped 10 bases, with 12 bases sitting between them. CDR3 sequence (DNA): TGTGCCAGTAGTATCAGAGGAGGGATAGCTTTCTTT. Its protein product is CASSIRGGIAFF.

V gene TRBV4-1 combines with J gene TRBJ2-5; TRBD2 matches 14 bases. Germline CDR1 and CDR2: MGHRA and YSYEKL. The CDR3 consists of 18 residues. J gave up 4 bases and V 0 bases, and 7 bases lay outside the gene matches. The CDR3 DNA sequence: TGCGCCAGCAGCCAAGATCGGGGACTAGCGGGAGCGGCAGAGACCCAGTACTTC. Translation: CASSQDRGLAGAAETQYF.

The rearrangement joins TRBV5-4 to TRBJ1-6; D is undetermined. CDR3 length: 14 residues. Trimming removed 0 bases from V and 8 bases from J, with 9 bases in between. CDR1 and CDR2 from the germline V gene are SGHNT and YYREEE (reference sequence). In nucleotides, the CDR3 is TGTGCCAGCAGCTTGGTTTTGGGAGATTCACCCCTCCACTTT. It translates to CASSLVLGDSPLHF.

The chain uses TRBV6-5 and TRBJ1-2, with a weak D call TRBD1 (6 bases). Trimming cost V 6 bases and J 3 bases, with 11 bases left between them. The CDR3 covers 13 residues. Germline loops: CDR1 MNHEY, CDR2 SVGAGI. The CDR3 loop is CASSLQGDYGYTF. CDR3 sequence (DNA): TGTGCCAGCAGCCTACAGGGAGACTATGGCTACACCTTC.

V and J are TRBV30 and TRBJ2-5, with D maybe TRBD1 (6 bases). V was shortened by 0 bases and J by 1 base, with 12 bases between the two germline ends. There are 15 residues in the CDR3. The germline CDR1 and CDR2 sequences are GTSNPN and SVGIG (reference sequence). Here the CDR3 DNA reads TGTGCCTGGAGTGTAGGGGGATCCTCCCAAGAGACCCAGTACTTC. This gives the protein CAWSVGGSSQETQYF.

This clone was recorded once. The chain couples TRBV7-6 to TRBJ2-7; no firm D call. Trimming removed 1 base from V and 0 bases from J, with 10 bases in between. Germline V lookup: CDR1 SGHVS, CDR2 FNYEAQ. The CDR3 length is 15 residues. This chain's CDR3 is CASSLEPAASYEQYF. The CDR3 DNA sequence: TGTGCCAGCAGCTTAGAACCCGCGGCCTCCTACGAGCAGTACTTC.

This clone was seen just once. This chain connects TRBV7-9 to TRBJ2-5, with TRBD1 as a possible D gene (5 bases). The germline V gene has CDR1 SEHNR and CDR2 FQNEAQ (reference sequence). The V end lost 5 bases, the J end lost 2 bases, and 9 bases lay between the germline ends. CDR3 size: 13 residues. CDR3 amino acids: CASSPQGQETQYF. As DNA, the CDR3 is TGTGCCAGCAGCCCCCAGGGACAAGAGACCCAGTACTTC.

This clone was counted a few times. The CDR3 region is CASGKQGVTNYGYTF. The CDR3 nucleotides are TGTGCCAGTGGAAAACAGGGAGTAACTAACTATGGCTACACCTTC. The J gene is TRBJ1-2, the V gene TRBV19; a weak D match, TRBD1 (6 bases). Trimming took off 8 bases at V and 0 bases at J, with 16 bases between the two ends. Germline assignment: CDR1 LNHDA and CDR2 SQIVND (reference sequence). The length of the CDR3 is 15 residues.

CDR3 residues: CASSFRETLATGELFF. In DNA, the CDR3 is TGTGCCAGCAGCTTCCGGGAGACCCTGGCCACCGGGGAGCTGTTTTTT. This chain uses TRBV5-4 with TRBJ2-2, with D tentatively TRBD2 (6 bases). Germline V lookup: CDR1 SGHNT, CDR2 YYREEE (reference sequence). With 2 bases removed from V and 4 bases from J, the gap between germline ends came to 15 bases. The length of the CDR3 is 16 residues. Looking up the rest from reference TRBV5-4 and TRBJ2-2 gives the full variable domain: ETGVTQSPTHLIKTRGQQVTLRCSSQSGHNTVSWYQQALGQGPQFIFQYYREEENGRGNFPPRFSGLQFPNYSSELNVNALELDDSALYLCASSFRETLATGELFFGEGSRLTVL.

The rearrangement joins TRBV12-5 to TRBJ1-5, with a weak D call TRBD1 (5 bases). Germline values: CDR1 LGHNT, CDR2 FRNRAP. V was trimmed by 7 bases and J by 6 bases, leaving 16 bases between them. The CDR3 has 14 amino acids. The CDR3 sequence is CASALDSPFQPQHF. CDR3 DNA sequence: TGTGCTAGTGCCCTCGACAGTCCCTTTCAGCCCCAGCATTTT.

The genes are TRBV5-1 and TRBJ2-3; 13 nucleotides line up with TRBD2. With 3 bases clipped from V and 5 bases from J, the junction kept 9 bases outside the gene matches. Germline V CDR1 and CDR2: SGHRS, YFSETQ. The CDR3 covers 17 residues. DNA for the CDR3: TGCGCCAGCAGCTCGTATACTAGCGGGGGGGCCGTAGATACGCAGTATTTT. Translation: CASSSYTSGGAVDTQYF.

V gene TRBV5-1 combines with J gene TRBJ2-1; 7 nucleotides align to TRBD2. Looked up from germline, CDR1 is SGHRS and CDR2 is YFSETQ. The CDR3 has 15 amino acids. The V and J ends lost 3 bases and 4 bases, in that order; junction bases with no gene match: 7. The CDR3 protein is CASSSGGSDYNEQFF. CDR3 sequence (DNA): TGCGCCAGCAGCTCGGGCGGGAGCGATTACAATGAGCAGTTCTTC.

J is TRBJ1-5 and V is TRBV4-1; TRBD1 matches at 10 bases. Germline V gives CDR1 MGHRA, CDR2 YSYEKL. The CDR3 length is 16 residues. The V segment lost 1 base and the J segment 9 bases; nucleotides outside the gene matches: 9. CDR3 sequence: CASSQGTGTGELPQHF. The CDR3 nucleotides read TGCGCCAGCAGCCAAGGAACCGGGACAGGGGAATTGCCCCAGCATTTT.

The rearrangement links TRBV11-2 to TRBJ2-2; 9 bases fit TRBD2. CDR1 is SGHAT, CDR2 FQNNGV, per germline. CDR3 length equals 15 residues. The junction had 9 bases not matched to a gene; V was cut back by 6 bases and J by 7 bases. CDR3 residues: CASRGREGPRGELFF. In nucleotides, the CDR3 is TGTGCCAGCAGGGGGCGGGAGGGCCCTCGCGGGGAGCTGTTTTTT.

V is TRBV13 and J is TRBJ1-4, with D hard to call. There are 14 residues in the CDR3. Germline values: CDR1 PRHDT, CDR2 FYEKMQ (reference sequence). V gave up 8 bases and J gave up 5 bases, with 15 bases separating them. The CDR3 DNA reads as TGTGCCAGCGGCGGGAGTCAGGAGAATGAAAAACTGTTTTTT. Translating it yields CASGGSQENEKLFF.

The chain joins TRBV11-3 to TRBJ2-1; 7 bases fit TRBD1. The V gene end was trimmed by 6 bases and the J gene end by 4 bases; junction bases not matched to a gene: 9. In germline, CDR1 is SGHNT, CDR2 YENEEA. The CDR3 spans 15 residues. CDR3 residues: CASRRTGTAYNEQFF. The CDR3 region has the DNA TGTGCCAGCAGGCGTACCGGGACAGCTTACAATGAGCAGTTCTTC.